One and the same sample provided the 15 T cell receptor beta chains below, sequenced in a study of response to subunit inactivated influenza vaccine (dated by TCRdb to between 2017 and 2018). Libraries were prepared through RT-PCR. TCRdb shows the sequencer as Illumina HiSeq 2500. In-frame beta chains were kept once TCRdb had trimmed the public reads at Q25 with fastp and called clones with MiXCR. Rows are unified per CDR3 protein, each entry keeping the most common DNA and genes. This sample gives a few hundred thousand distinct CDR3 sequences in total; around 15% of them show up just once. Clones ranked in the top ten supply around 10% of the sample. The specimen was PBMCs from blood, collected 12 days after vaccination. The receptors were sampled from a man aged 50-59 years who received an inactivated influenza vaccine. Donor details come from another sample of the same person, matched by shared clones.

This clonotype was recorded many times. The V gene is TRBV20-1, the J gene TRBJ2-7, with D perhaps matching TRBD2 (5 bases). Germline V gives CDR1 DFQATT, CDR2 SNEGSKA (reference sequence). The CDR3 runs to 14 residues. The germline V and J ends were trimmed by 5 bases and 4 bases, with 18 bases remaining between them. CDR3: CSAGLGGMAYEQYF. The CDR3 region has the DNA TGCAGTGCTGGACTTGGAGGCATGGCATACGAGCAGTACTTC.

This sequence joins TRBV29-1 and TRBJ2-3, with TRBD2 identical over 10 bases. The CDR3 has 14 residues. Unmatched junction bases numbered 10, after V lost 4 bases and J lost 9 bases. Germline CDR1 SQVTM, CDR2 ANQGSEA. CDR3: CSVVGLAGVSTQYF. The DNA of the CDR3 is TGCAGCGTTGTAGGTCTAGCGGGAGTGTCGACGCAGTATTTT.

There are a few counts of this clonotype. The chain carries TRBV5-5 and TRBJ2-4; D call uncertain. CDR1 is SGHKS, CDR2 YYEKEE, per germline (reference sequence). This CDR3 comprises 13 residues. The V gene lost 4 bases and the J gene lost 5 bases, with 10 bases spanning the gap. The CDR3 region has the DNA TGTGCCAGCAGCCTTCCCGGCGAAAACATTCAGTACTTC. Its translation is CASSLPGENIQYF.

This clonotype has more than one count but fewer than ten. V gene TRBV11-1 combines with J gene TRBJ2-1; D possibly matches TRBD1 or TRBD2 (6 bases each). V gave up 5 bases and J gave up 4 bases, with 18 bases separating them. Germline V gene sequence: CDR1 SGHAT, CDR2 FQDESV (reference sequence). CDR3 length equals 16 residues. The CDR3 DNA reads TGTGCCAGCAGCCCCAGGAGGGGGGTCATGTACAATGAGCAGTTCTTC. Translated, it gives CASSPRRGVMYNEQFF.

This clonotype turned up a few times. The chain combines TRBV11-2 with TRBJ1-3, with D unclear. V was pared by 10 bases and J by 0 bases, with 13 bases between. CDR1 SGHAT and CDR2 FQNNGV come from the germline V gene. This CDR3 is built from 14 residues. CDR3 DNA sequence: TGTGCCACCAGATCCCCGGGCTCTGGAAACACCATATATTTT. This translates into CATRSPGSGNTIYF.

A note on this clonotype: This may arise from a read error, as a much more abundant clone is one base away. V and J are TRBV29-1 and TRBJ2-1; TRBD2 might be the D (5 bases). The CDR3 runs to 13 residues. Germline-derived CDR1 and CDR2 are SQVTM and ANQGSEA. The CDR3 sequence is CSVEMYEGYEQLF. CDR3 DNA sequence: TGCAGCGTTGAGATGTATGAGGGCTATGAGCAGCTCTTC.

The chain links TRBV29-1 to TRBJ1-2, with D possibly TRBD1 on 5 matching bases. CDR1 and CDR2 (germline): SQVTM, ANQGSEA. Trimming cost V 4 bases and J 0 bases, with 15 bases left between them. The CDR3 sequence is 15 residues long. The CDR3 DNA is TGCAGCGTTGGGGGGAGTCCCCGAGCTAACTATGGCTACACCTTC. As protein: CSVGGSPRANYGYTF.

This chain uses TRBV9 with TRBJ2-7, with D perhaps matching TRBD1 (5 bases). This CDR3 is 15 amino acids long. CDR1 and CDR2 (germline): SGDLS, YYNGEE. With 2 bases removed from V and 2 bases from J, the gap between germline ends came to 14 bases. The DNA for the CDR3 is TGTGCCAGCAGCGTCTCGGCAGGGTTAACCTACGAGCAGTACTTC. Translation: CASSVSAGLTYEQYF.

This clonotype has at least ten counts. The chain employs TRBV28 and TRBJ1-6; 7 nucleotides match TRBD1. J gave up 4 bases and V 3 bases, and 6 bases lay outside the gene matches. CDR3 length: 16 residues. Germline V gene sequence: CDR1 MDHEN, CDR2 SYDVKM. This CDR3 is CASSFTGTAYNSPLHF. The CDR3 bases are TGTGCCAGCAGTTTCACCGGGACAGCATATAATTCACCCCTCCACTTT.

This clonotype was counted between two and nine times. This chain joins TRBV29-1 and TRBJ2-1; no reliable D call. V lost 6 bases, J lost 4 bases, and 10 bases lay in between. This CDR3 has 12 amino acids. CDR1 and CDR2 (germline): SQVTM, ANQGSEA. CDR3 sequence reads: CSVQTSYNEQFF. As DNA, the CDR3 is TGCAGCGTCCAAACGTCATACAATGAGCAGTTCTTC.

V and J are TRBV5-4 and TRBJ2-3; 8 bases fit TRBD1. The CDR3 is 14 amino acids. Germline V gene sequence: CDR1 SGHNT, CDR2 YYREEE (reference sequence). V dropped 2 bases and J dropped 7; count of bases not matched to a gene: 6. Here the CDR3 reads CASSLPGQVNTQYF. DNA for the CDR3: TGTGCCAGCAGCTTACCGGGACAGGTGAATACGCAGTATTTT.

This clonotype was seen repeatedly, ten times or more. The chain uses TRBV29-1 and TRBJ1-5; no reliable D call. The germline V gene encodes CDR1 SQVTM and CDR2 ANQGSEA. The CDR3 is 13 amino acids. The V end lost 3 bases, the J end lost 4 bases, and 10 bases lay between the germline ends. This CDR3 reads CSVEVGRNQPQHF. CDR3 nucleotide sequence: TGCAGCGTTGAGGTGGGCAGGAATCAGCCCCAGCATTTT.

The chain is built from TRBV28 and TRBJ2-1; TRBD1 might be the D (5 bases). CDR1 and CDR2 (germline): MDHEN, SYDVKM. The ends were cut back, 7 bases at V and 6 bases at J, with 19 bases in the middle. The CDR3 contains 15 residues. DNA for the CDR3: TGTGCCAGCACTCCCCACCTGACAGAAAGCAATGAGCAGTTCTTC. Protein: CASTPHLTESNEQFF. Full variable domain (rest looked up from reference TRBV28 and TRBJ2-1): DVKVTQSSRYLVKRTGEKVFLECVQDMDHENMFWYRQDPGLGLRLIYFSYDVKMKEKGDIPEGYSVSREKKERFSLILESASTNQTSMYLCASTPHLTESNEQFFGPGTRLTVL.

The V gene is TRBV14, the J gene TRBJ2-4, with D unclear. V lost 1 base and J 3 bases, leaving 7 bases between the germline ends. The CDR3 length is 14 residues. CDR1 SGHDN and CDR2 FVKESK come from the germline V gene. CDR3 in DNA: TGTGCCAGCAGCCAAGGCGGTATCAAAAACATTCAGTACTTC. It translates to CASSQGGIKNIQYF.

This clonotype has only a few counts. The gene calls are TRBV12-3 or TRBV12-4 and TRBJ2-7; no clear D gene. Trimming removed 6 bases from V and 5 bases from J, with 8 bases in between. This CDR3 is 11 amino acids long. CDR3 DNA: TGTGCCAGCAGCCCCGGAAACGAGCAGTACTTC. Its protein is CASSPGNEQYF.